The rows below give T cell receptor beta chains drawn from one sample of a study of cytomegalovirus exposure and HLA in healthy donors. Clones were sequenced by immunoSEQ multiplex PCR, and TCRdb holds only the in-frame ones, with some missing. The sample carries over 150,000 clones, 70% to 80% recorded once. The sample was PBMCs. Receptors were obtained from a woman aged 25 to 45 in good health and CMV-seronegative. The CDR3 runs from the conserved cysteine through the conserved F or W. Each record gives: V gene, clone size, D gene, J gene, CDR3 DNA, CDR3 protein. The D gene is left open where the match is weak. Clone size appears in some rows only: once, few, many, or a class for an expanded clone.

V: TRBV6-1
size: NA
D: NA
J: TRBJ1-1
DNA: TGTGCCAGCAGCCCTCGACAGCAACTGAACACTGAAGCTTTCTTT
CDR3: CASSPRQQLNTEAFF

V: TRBV29-1
size: NA
D: TRBD1
J: TRBJ2-7
DNA: TGCAGCGTGGGGACAGGGGAGGGCTACGAGCAGTACTTC
CDR3: CSVGTGEGYEQYF

V: TRBV29-1
size: NA
D: NA
J: TRBJ2-7
DNA: TGCAGCGTTGAAGACTCATCAAGGGAGGACGCCTACGAGCAGTACTTC
CDR3: CSVEDSSREDAYEQYF

V: TRBV30
size: NA
D: NA
J: TRBJ1-6
DNA: TGTGCCTGGAGCAGATTGCAGGGAACGAGTAGTTCACCCCTCCACTTT
CDR3: CAWSRLQGTSSSPLHF

V: TRBV27
size: NA
D: NA
J: TRBJ1-1
DNA: TGTGCCAGCAGTTTATTTGCAGGGGTTACTGAAGCTTTCTTT
CDR3: CASSLFAGVTEAFF

V: TRBV14
size: NA
D: TRBD1
J: TRBJ2-1
DNA: TGTGCCAGCAGCCAGTTAGGACAGGTGACCTACAATGAGCAGTTCTTC
CDR3: CASSQLGQVTYNEQFF

V: TRBV13
size: few
D: TRBD1
J: TRBJ1-1
DNA: TGTGCCAGCAGCATCACCGGGACAGGGGTGACTGAAGCTTTCTTT
CDR3: CASSITGTGVTEAFF

V: TRBV5-5
size: NA
D: NA
J: TRBJ2-3
DNA: TGTGCCAGCAGCTTGATCGGAGGGGCATACACAGATACGCAGTATTTT
CDR3: CASSLIGGAYTDTQYF

V: TRBV7-8
size: NA
D: NA
J: TRBJ1-5
DNA: TGTGCCAGCAGTGGACAGTCGGATCAGCCCCAGCATTTT
CDR3: CASSGQSDQPQHF

V: TRBV5-1
size: NA
D: NA
J: TRBJ2-1
DNA: TGCGCCAGCAGCTTTTCCGTCAATGAGCAGTTCTTC
CDR3: CASSFSVNEQFF

V: TRBV6-1
size: NA
D: NA
J: TRBJ1-2
DNA: TGTGCCAGCAGTGATGGGGGCCGGTATGGCTACACCTTC
CDR3: CASSDGGRYGYTF

V: TRBV6-1
size: NA
D: TRBD2
J: TRBJ2-7
DNA: TGTGCCAGCAGTGAGCGGGGGGCGGGGACCCGCGAGCAGTACTTC
CDR3: CASSERGAGTREQYF

V: TRBV11-2
size: few
D: TRBD2
J: TRBJ2-7
DNA: TGTGCCAGCAGCTTATCTAGCGGGGTCTACGAGCAGTACTTC
CDR3: CASSLSSGVYEQYF

V: TRBV7-2
size: NA
D: TRBD1
J: TRBJ1-2
DNA: TGTGCCAGCAGCCCTGGACAGGGGGCGCGGGGGGGCTACACCTTC
CDR3: CASSPGQGARGGYTF

V: TRBV27
size: NA
D: NA
J: TRBJ2-6
DNA: TGTGCCAGCAGTCCTGGGCCTGCCACGGGGGCCAACGTCCTGACTTTC
CDR3: CASSPGPATGANVLTF

V: TRBV5-1
size: NA
D: TRBD1
J: TRBJ2-3
DNA: TGCGCCAGCAGCCCCGGGACAGGGGGCAAAAGCACAGATACGCAGTATTTT
CDR3: CASSPGTGGKSTDTQYF

V: TRBV13
size: NA
D: NA
J: TRBJ1-1
DNA: TGTGCCAGCAGCCGCGACACTGAAGCTTTCTTT
CDR3: CASSRDTEAFF

V: TRBV13
size: NA
D: TRBD2
J: TRBJ2-7
DNA: TGTGCCAGCAGCTTTACAAGCGGGAGGAACTCCTACGAGCAGTACTTC
CDR3: CASSFTSGRNSYEQYF

V: TRBV6-6
size: NA
D: TRBD1
J: TRBJ2-7
DNA: TGTGCCAGCAGCCAGGGACAGTTCTACGAGCAGTACTTC
CDR3: CASSQGQFYEQYF

V: TRBV9
size: NA
D: TRBD2
J: TRBJ2-7
DNA: TGTGCCAGCAGCGTAGGTAGCGGGGTTGCCTCCTACGAGCAGTACTTC
CDR3: CASSVGSGVASYEQYF

V: TRBV2
size: few
D: TRBD1
J: TRBJ2-7
DNA: TGTGCCAGCAAGACAGGGATCTACGAGCAGTACTTC
CDR3: CASKTGIYEQYF

V: TRBV21-1
size: NA
D: NA
J: TRBJ1-2
DNA: TGTGCCAGCATCAAAGGGCCTGGCTACACCTTC
CDR3: CASIKGPGYTF

V: TRBV30
size: NA
D: NA
J: TRBJ2-1
DNA: TGTGCCTGGAGTGTAGTGAGGGGGTTCCCGAGCTCCTACAATGAGCAGTTCTTC
CDR3: CAWSVVRGFPSSYNEQFF

V: TRBV19
size: NA
D: NA
J: TRBJ2-7
DNA: TGTGCCGGTAGTATTTCGGAGTGGGTGAACGAGCAGTACTTC
CDR3: CAGSISEWVNEQYF

V: TRBV28
size: NA
D: TRBD1
J: TRBJ1-4
DNA: TGTGCCAGCATAGAGGGAGGACAGGGTAACGAAAAACTGTTTTTT
CDR3: CASIEGGQGNEKLFF

V: TRBV25-1
size: NA
D: TRBD1
J: TRBJ1-6
DNA: TGTGCCAGCAGTGAAGACAGGGGAGTTTCACCCCTCCACTTT
CDR3: CASSEDRGVSPLHF

V: TRBV9
size: few
D: TRBD1
J: TRBJ1-5
DNA: TGTGCCAGCAACTCAGACAGGGTGGGAAGGGGCAATCAGCCCCAGCATTTT
CDR3: CASNSDRVGRGNQPQHF

V: TRBV5-1
size: NA
D: TRBD2
J: TRBJ2-1
DNA: TGCGCCAGCAGCCCGAGCTCTAGCGGGAGAGGCAATGAGCAGTTCTTC
CDR3: CASSPSSSGRGNEQFF

V: TRBV7-2
size: NA
D: TRBD1
J: TRBJ1-1
DNA: TGTGCCAGCAGCCGGGACAGGCTAGAAGCCTTCTTT
CDR3: CASSRDRLEAFF

V: TRBV25-1
size: few
D: NA
J: TRBJ1-3
DNA: TGTGCCAGTCTGCGAGGAAACACCATATATTTT
CDR3: CASLRGNTIYF

V: TRBV30
size: NA
D: NA
J: TRBJ1-5
DNA: TGTGCCTGGAGTGTACTCTTAGGCAATCAGCCCCAGCATTTT
CDR3: CAWSVLLGNQPQHF

V: TRBV7-9
size: NA
D: TRBD1
J: TRBJ1-1
DNA: TGTTCCAGCAGCTTAGGGGTCGGGCAGGGGGTTTGGTTT
CDR3: CSSSLGVGQGVWF

V: TRBV7-2
size: once
D: TRBD1
J: TRBJ2-5
DNA: TGTGCCAGCAGATTAGACAGGGGTCGACAAGAGACCCAGTACTTC
CDR3: CASRLDRGRQETQYF

V: TRBV5-1
size: NA
D: TRBD2
J: TRBJ2-1
DNA: TGCGCCAGCAGCTTTGGTCTAGCGGGAGGGGACTACAATGAGCAGTTCTTC
CDR3: CASSFGLAGGDYNEQFF

V: TRBV28
size: NA
D: NA
J: TRBJ1-5
DNA: TGTGCCAGCAGTTTAAGCCCCGGTCAGCCCCAGCATTTT
CDR3: CASSLSPGQPQHF

V: TRBV15
size: NA
D: NA
J: TRBJ1-2
DNA: TGTGCCACCAGCAGAGATGGGGCAGGCTACACCTTC
CDR3: CATSRDGAGYTF

V: TRBV7-8
size: NA
D: TRBD2
J: TRBJ2-5
DNA: TGTGCCAGCAGCTTAGATCCGGGACTACAGCCTGAGCAGTACTTC
CDR3: CASSLDPGLQPEQYF

V: TRBV29-1
size: NA
D: NA
J: TRBJ1-2
DNA: TGCAGCGTTGAAAGGGGGGGCAGGAGTTCCGATGGCTACACCTTC
CDR3: CSVERGGRSSDGYTF

V: TRBV10-3
size: NA
D: NA
J: TRBJ2-3
DNA: TGTGCCACTACGGTACCAGGAGATACGCAGTATTTT
CDR3: CATTVPGDTQYF

V: TRBV15
size: NA
D: NA
J: TRBJ1-5
DNA: TGTGCCACCACCGGAGGGATTAATCAGCCCCAGCATTTT
CDR3: CATTGGINQPQHF

V: TRBV7-2
size: NA
D: NA
J: TRBJ1-5
DNA: TGTGCCAGCAGCGCAAGGGGGGGGGAGCCCCAGCATTTT
CDR3: CASSARGGEPQHF